This TCR beta chain was sequenced for a study of shared clonotypes between healthy human individuals. Across the study: Ranging from 18 to 49 in age, donors were a couple of women and a few men.

Germline CDR1 MNHEY, CDR2 SMNVEV (reference sequence). Trimming shortened V by 6 bases and J by 1 base, and 13 bases separated the two germline ends. CDR3 size: 15 residues. The unsorted PBMC replicate PCRs were performed with around 310 ng DNA, some 32,000 T cell genomes. Profiled with immunoSEQ multiplex PCR; TCRdb holds only in-frame clones, not every one. The table lists roughly 500,000 clones, 78% of them singletons. The sample consisted of PBMCs. This sequence was found in a woman between 40 and 55 years old in good health. Some clones in this sample may be carry-over from other donors' samples. This chain links TRBV27 with TRBJ1-3; D not certain. The CDR3 DNA reads TGTGCCAGCAGCCCAAGGGTACTGTCTGGAAACACCATATATTTT. Its protein is CASSPRVLSGNTIYF.